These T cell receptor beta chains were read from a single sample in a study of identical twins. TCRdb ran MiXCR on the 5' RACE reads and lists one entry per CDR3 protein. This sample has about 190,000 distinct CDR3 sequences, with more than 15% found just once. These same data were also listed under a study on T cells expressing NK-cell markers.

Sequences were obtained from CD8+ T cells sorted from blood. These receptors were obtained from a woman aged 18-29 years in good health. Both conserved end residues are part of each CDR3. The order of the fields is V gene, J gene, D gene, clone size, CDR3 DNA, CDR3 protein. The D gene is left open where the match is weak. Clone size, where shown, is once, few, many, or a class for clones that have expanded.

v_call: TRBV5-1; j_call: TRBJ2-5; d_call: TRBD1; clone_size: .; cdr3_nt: TGCGCCCCGTGGGACAGAGAGACCCAGTACTTC; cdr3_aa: CAPWDRETQYF
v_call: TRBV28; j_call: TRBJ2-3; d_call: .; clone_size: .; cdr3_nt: TGTGCCAGCAGTTTAAGTCTCGAGCACACAGATACGCAGTATTTT; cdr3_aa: CASSLSLEHTDTQYF
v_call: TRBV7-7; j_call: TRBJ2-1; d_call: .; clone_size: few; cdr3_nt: TGTGCTAGCAGCTTAGAATCTGGGCCCTACAATGAGCAGTTCTTC; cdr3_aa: CASSLESGPYNEQFF
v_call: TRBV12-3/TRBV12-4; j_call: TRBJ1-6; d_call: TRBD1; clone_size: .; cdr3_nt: TGTGCCAGCAGTCTTACAGGGGGGGGGAATTCACCCCTCCACTTT; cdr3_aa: CASSLTGGGNSPLHF
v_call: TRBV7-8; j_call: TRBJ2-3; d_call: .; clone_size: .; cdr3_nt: TGTGCCTGCAGCTTATATACAGATACGCAGTATTTT; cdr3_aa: CACSLYTDTQYF
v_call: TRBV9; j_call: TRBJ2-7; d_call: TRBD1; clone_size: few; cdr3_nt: TGTGCCAGCAGCCCACGAGGGGAGGGACAGGGACGTAACGAGCAGTACTTC; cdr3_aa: CASSPRGEGQGRNEQYF
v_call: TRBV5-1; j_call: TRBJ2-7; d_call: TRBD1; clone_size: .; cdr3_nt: TGCGCCAGCAGCTTGGCTACAGGGGGCTCCGAGAAGTACTTC; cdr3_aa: CASSLATGGSEKYF
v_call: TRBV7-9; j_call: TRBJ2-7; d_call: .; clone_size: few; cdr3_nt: TGTGCCAGCACGAGTGGATACGGCGGCGAGCAGTACTTC; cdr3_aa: CASTSGYGGEQYF
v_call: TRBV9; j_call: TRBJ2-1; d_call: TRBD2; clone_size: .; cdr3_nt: TGTGCCAGCAGCGTGGATTGGGGACTAGCGGGGAGTGAGCAGTTCTTC; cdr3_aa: CASSVDWGLAGSEQFF
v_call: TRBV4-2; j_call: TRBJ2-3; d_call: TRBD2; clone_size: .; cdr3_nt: TGTGCCAGCAGCCAAGGCGGACTAGCGGGAATAGATACGCAGTATTTT; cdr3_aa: CASSQGGLAGIDTQYF
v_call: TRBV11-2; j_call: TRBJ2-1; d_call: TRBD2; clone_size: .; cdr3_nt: TGTGCCAGCAGCGGGTCCCAGCGGGGGGGCCGTTTTTTCTTC; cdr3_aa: CASSGSQRGGRFFF
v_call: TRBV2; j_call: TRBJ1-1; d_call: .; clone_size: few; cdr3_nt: TGTGCCAGCAGTGAAGTTGGTTCGAACACTGAAGCTTTCTTT; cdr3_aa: CASSEVGSNTEAFF
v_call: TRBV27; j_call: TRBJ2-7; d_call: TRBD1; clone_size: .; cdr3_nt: TGTGCCAGCAGCCCTGGACAGGGATGGGAGCAGTACTTC; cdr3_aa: CASSPGQGWEQYF
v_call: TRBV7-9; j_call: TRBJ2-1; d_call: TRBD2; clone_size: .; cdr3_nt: TGTGCCAGCAGGGCTAGCGGGGGGGCGGGCAATGAGCAGTTCTTC; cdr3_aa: CASRASGGAGNEQFF
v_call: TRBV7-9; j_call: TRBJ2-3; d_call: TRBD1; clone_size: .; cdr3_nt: TGTGCCAGCAACCACAGGGGCCCCACAGATACGCAGTATTTT; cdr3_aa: CASNHRGPTDTQYF
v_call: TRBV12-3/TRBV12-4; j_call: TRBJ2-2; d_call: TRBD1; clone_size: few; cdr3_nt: TGTGCCAGCAGTTGGACAGGTTTTACCGGGGAGCTGTTTTTT; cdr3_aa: CASSWTGFTGELFF
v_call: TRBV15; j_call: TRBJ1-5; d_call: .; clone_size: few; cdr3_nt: TGTGCCACCAGCCTTACAGGGCTAAGCAATCAGCCCCAGCATTTT; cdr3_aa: CATSLTGLSNQPQHF
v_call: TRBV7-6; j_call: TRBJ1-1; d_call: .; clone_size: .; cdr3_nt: TGTGCCAGCAGCGCGACAGTCACCAACACTGAAGCTTTCTTT; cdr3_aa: CASSATVTNTEAFF
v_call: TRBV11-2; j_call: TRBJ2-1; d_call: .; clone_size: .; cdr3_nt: TGTGCCAGCAGCTTAGGAGTTGGGGTCGGAACCTACAATGAGCAGTTCTTC; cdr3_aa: CASSLGVGVGTYNEQFF
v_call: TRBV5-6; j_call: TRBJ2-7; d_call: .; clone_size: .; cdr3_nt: TGTGCCAGCAGCGTGGACGGGACTTCGTCCTACGAGCAGTACTTC; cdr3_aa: CASSVDGTSSYEQYF
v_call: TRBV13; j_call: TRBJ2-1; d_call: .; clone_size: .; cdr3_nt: TGTGCCAGCAGCTTACTCCGGGAGCAGTTCTTC; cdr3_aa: CASSLLREQFF
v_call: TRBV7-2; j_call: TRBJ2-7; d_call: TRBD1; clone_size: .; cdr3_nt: TGTGCCAGCAGCTCCGAAGCGGGACAGGGGGCGTACGAGCAGTACTTC; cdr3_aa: CASSSEAGQGAYEQYF
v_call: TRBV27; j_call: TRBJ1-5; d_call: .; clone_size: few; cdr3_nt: TGTGCCAGCAGTTTATCGTCAGGGGTGAACAATCAGCCCCAGCATTTT; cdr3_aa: CASSLSSGVNNQPQHF
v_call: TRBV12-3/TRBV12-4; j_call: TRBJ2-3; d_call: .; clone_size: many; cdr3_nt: TGTGCCAGCAGTGTTTTGCTCGGAGATACGCAGTATTTT; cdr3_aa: CASSVLLGDTQYF
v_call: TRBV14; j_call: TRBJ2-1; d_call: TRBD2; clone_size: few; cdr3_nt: TGTGCCAGCAGCCAAGATCCGCGGCAGCGGGGGGACAATGAGCAGTTCTTC; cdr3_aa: CASSQDPRQRGDNEQFF
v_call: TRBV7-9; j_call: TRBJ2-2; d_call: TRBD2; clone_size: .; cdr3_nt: TGTGCCAGCCTACTAACACTAGCGGGGCGTGTCACCGGGGAGCTGTTTTTT; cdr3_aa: CASLLTLAGRVTGELFF
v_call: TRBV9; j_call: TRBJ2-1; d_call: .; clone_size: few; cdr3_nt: TGTGCCAGCAGCGGAGCCAGAGGGATTTACAATGAGCAGTTCTTC; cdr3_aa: CASSGARGIYNEQFF
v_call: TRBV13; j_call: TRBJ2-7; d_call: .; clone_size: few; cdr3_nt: TGTGCCAGCAACCTAGGGCAGGACACCTACGAGCAGTACTTC; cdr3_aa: CASNLGQDTYEQYF
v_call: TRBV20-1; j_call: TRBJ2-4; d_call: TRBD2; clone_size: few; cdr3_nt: TGCAGTGCTAGAGACCCTGTCTCTGGCGGGGGGGTGTACGACATTCAGTACTTC; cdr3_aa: CSARDPVSGGGVYDIQYF
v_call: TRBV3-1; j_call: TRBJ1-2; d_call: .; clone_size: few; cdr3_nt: TGTGCCAGCAGCCAAGGCCCTTCCTATGGCTACACCTTC; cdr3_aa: CASSQGPSYGYTF
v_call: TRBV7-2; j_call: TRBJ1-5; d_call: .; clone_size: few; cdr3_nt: TGTGCCAGCAAGAGGGGAGGGGGCAATCAGCCCCAGCATTTT; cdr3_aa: CASKRGGGNQPQHF
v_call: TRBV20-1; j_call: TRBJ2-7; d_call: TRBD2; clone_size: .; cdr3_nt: TGCAGTGCTAGAGTTGTCGCCCCTAGCGGTCCATCCTACGAGCAGTACTTC; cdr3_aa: CSARVVAPSGPSYEQYF
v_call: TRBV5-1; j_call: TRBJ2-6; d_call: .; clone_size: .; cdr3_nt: TGCGCCAGCTCCGAGGGGGGGGGGTTCTCTGGGGCCAACGTCCTGACTTTC; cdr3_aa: CASSEGGGFSGANVLTF
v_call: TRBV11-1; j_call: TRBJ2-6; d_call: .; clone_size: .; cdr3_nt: TGTGCCAGCAGCTTAGACCCGACAGCCAGATACTCTGGGGCCAACGTCCTGACTTTC; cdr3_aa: CASSLDPTARYSGANVLTF